The following is a T cell receptor beta chain sequence with its context. Its antigen is not identified. The PCR employed 60 Vbeta primers together with 13 Jbeta primers. The data were produced by immunoSEQ multiplex PCR, yet TCRdb's version contains in-frame clones alone and is incomplete. The sample includes roughly 190,000 clones, approximately 70% of them seen just once. V dropped 6 bases and J dropped 0 bases, with 8 bases sitting between them. Germline loops: CDR1 MGHDK, CDR2 SYGVNS. The CDR3 has 13 amino acids. These data are taken from a study of cytomegalovirus exposure and HLA in healthy donors. Study findings and constraints: Cytomegalovirus-associated TCR beta chains were listed, numbering 164. The likely explanation for a cluster of highly shared sequence variants was sequencing artifact. Previous analysis showed most TCR beta V segments were productive about 90% or about 30% of the time.

Source material: PBMCs. The receptor was derived from a woman in her 30s in good health and CMV-seronegative. The chain joins TRBV25-1 to TRBJ1-1; tentative D call: TRBD1 (6 bases). The CDR3 is CASSRGLNTEAFF. The CDR3 DNA reads as TGTGCCAGCAGCAGGGGCCTGAACACTGAAGCTTTCTTT.